The 6 T cell receptor beta chains given below trace back to one sample, sequenced in a study of response to subunit inactivated influenza vaccine. TCRdb reprocessed the RT-PCR reads with MiXCR, giving one entry per CDR3 protein. Among about 500,000 distinct CDR3 sequences listed, approximately 15% were seen once. The sequencing used CD4+ T cells sorted from PBMCs, collected roughly 24 months after vaccination. The origin of the receptors is a man aged 50 to 69 who received an inactivated influenza vaccine.

This clonotype has a handful of counts. The chain employs TRBV4-2 and TRBJ1-4; TRBD1 agrees at 7 bases. The CDR3 totals 16 residues. J was trimmed by 8 bases and V by 2 bases; bases with no gene match: 11. The germline CDR1 and CDR2 sequences are LGHNA and YNFKEQ. CDR3 bases: TGTGCCAGCAGCCAATCCCCAGGGGGGGATAAAGAAAAACTGTTTTTT. Its protein product is CASSQSPGGDKEKLFF.

This rearrangement joins TRBV11-2 to TRBJ2-1; 14 bases fit TRBD2. The V and J ends lost 7 bases and 7 bases, in that order; junction bases with no gene match: 12. CDR1 is SGHAT and CDR2 is FQNNGV in the germline V gene. CDR3 length: 17 residues. The CDR3 DNA follows: TGTGCCAGCACACACCTAACTGGGACTAGCGGGAGTAATGAGCAGTTCTTC. This sequence encodes CASTHLTGTSGSNEQFF.

In its sample, this clonotype was seen a few times. In DNA form, the CDR3 reads TGCAGTGCTAGAGCGGCAGCGGGGTCCTACAATGAGCAGTTCTTC. This codes for CSARAAAGSYNEQFF. The rearrangement links TRBV20-1 to TRBJ2-1; 7 bases align to TRBD2. Germline assignment: CDR1 DFQATT and CDR2 SNEGSKA (reference sequence). There are 15 residues in the CDR3. Unmatched junction bases numbered 4, after V lost 1 base and J lost 1 base.

The chain links TRBV29-1 to TRBJ2-5; no clear D. The germline V gene encodes CDR1 SQVTM and CDR2 ANQGSEA. Trimming shortened V by 2 bases and J by 5 bases, and 15 bases separated the two germline ends. The CDR3 sequence is 14 residues long. CDR3 loop: CSVETLATMETQYF. In DNA form, the CDR3 reads TGCAGCGTTGAAACCCTTGCTACTATGGAGACCCAGTACTTC. Using reference TRBV29-1 and TRBJ2-5 for the parts outside the CDR3, the full variable domain is SAVISQKPSRDICQRGTSLTIQCQVDSQVTMMFWYRQQPGQSLTLIATANQGSEATYESGFVIDKFPISRPNLTFSTLTVSNMSPEDSSIYLCSVETLATMETQYFGPGTRLLVL.

The chain combines TRBV29-1 with TRBJ2-5; 8 positions agree with TRBD1. CDR3 length: 14 amino acids. Per the germline V gene, CDR1 is SQVTM and CDR2 is ANQGSEA. With 5 bases clipped from V and 1 base from J, the junction kept 6 bases outside the gene matches. The CDR3 DNA is TGCAGCGTTCTACACAGGGGGACCCAAGAGACCCAGTACTTC. Protein product: CSVLHRGTQETQYF. Looking up the rest from reference TRBV29-1 and TRBJ2-5 gives the full variable domain: SAVISQKPSRDICQRGTSLTIQCQVDSQVTMMFWYRQQPGQSLTLIATANQGSEATYESGFVIDKFPISRPNLTFSTLTVSNMSPEDSSIYLCSVLHRGTQETQYFGPGTRLLVL.

This clonotype was counted only a few times. The chain employs TRBV18 and TRBJ2-7; no definite D call. CDR3 length equals 14 residues. Germline assignment: CDR1 KGHSH and CDR2 LQKENI. V lost 4 bases and J lost 1, with 11 bases in between. The CDR3, as DNA: TGTGCCAGCTCACTTCAGGCAGTTTCCTACGAGCAGTACTTC. It encodes CASSLQAVSYEQYF.